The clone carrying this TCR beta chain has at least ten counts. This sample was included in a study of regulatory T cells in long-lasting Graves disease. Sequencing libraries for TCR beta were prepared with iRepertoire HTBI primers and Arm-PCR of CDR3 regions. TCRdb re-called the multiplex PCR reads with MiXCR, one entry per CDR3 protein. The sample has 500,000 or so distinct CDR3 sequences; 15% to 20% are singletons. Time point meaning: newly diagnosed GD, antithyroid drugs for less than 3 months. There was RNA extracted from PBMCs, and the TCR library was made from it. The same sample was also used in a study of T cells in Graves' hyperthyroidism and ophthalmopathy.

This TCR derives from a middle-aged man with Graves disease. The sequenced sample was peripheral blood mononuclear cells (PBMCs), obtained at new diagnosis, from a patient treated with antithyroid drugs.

CDR3 loop: CASSPSLSLSTDTQYF. CDR3 in DNA: TGCGCCAGCAGCCCCTCCCTGTCGCTCTCCACAGATACGCAGTATTTT. This rearrangement joins TRBV5-1 to TRBJ2-3; D uncertain. The CDR3 runs 16 residues. V lost 4 bases and J lost 2, with 17 bases in between. Germline CDR1 reads SGHRS; CDR2 reads YFSETQ.